This entry is about one TCR beta chain. This entry is derived from a study of blood T cell repertoires in COVID-19. Study processing details: Reference gene primer amplification gave nucleated cell count estimates. Sequencing was performed with immunoSEQ multiplex PCR; in TCRdb, only in-frame clones are kept and a portion is missing. Clone size and V and J calls were adopted from that table, with D and trimming inferred from the DNA. The sample lists 150,000 to 200,000 clones, around three quarters occurring once. V was shortened by 7 bases and J by 8 bases, with 15 bases between the two germline ends. This CDR3 is 13 amino acids long.

The source of this sequence is a man aged 55 to 70 with active or convalescent COVID-19. The chain couples TRBV12-3 or TRBV12-4 to TRBJ1-3; D remains unclear. The material sequenced was peripheral blood. CDR3 in amino acids: CASTVSGRHTIYF. The CDR3 bases are TGTGCCAGCACCGTGTCGGGGAGGCACACCATATATTTT.